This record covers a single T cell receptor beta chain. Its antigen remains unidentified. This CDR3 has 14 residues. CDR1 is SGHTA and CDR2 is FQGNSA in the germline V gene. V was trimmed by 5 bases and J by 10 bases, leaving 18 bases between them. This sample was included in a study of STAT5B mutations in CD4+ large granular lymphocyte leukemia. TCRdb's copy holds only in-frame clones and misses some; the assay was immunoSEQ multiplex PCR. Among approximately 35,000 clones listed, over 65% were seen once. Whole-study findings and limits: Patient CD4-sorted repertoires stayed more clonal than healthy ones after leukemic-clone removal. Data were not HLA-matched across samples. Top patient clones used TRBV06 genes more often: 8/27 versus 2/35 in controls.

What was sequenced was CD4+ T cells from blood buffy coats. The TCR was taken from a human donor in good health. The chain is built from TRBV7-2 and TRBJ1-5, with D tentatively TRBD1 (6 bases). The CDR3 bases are TGTGCCAGCAGCCCACAGGGTCCAGTCGAACCCCAGCATTTT. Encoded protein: CASSPQGPVEPQHF.